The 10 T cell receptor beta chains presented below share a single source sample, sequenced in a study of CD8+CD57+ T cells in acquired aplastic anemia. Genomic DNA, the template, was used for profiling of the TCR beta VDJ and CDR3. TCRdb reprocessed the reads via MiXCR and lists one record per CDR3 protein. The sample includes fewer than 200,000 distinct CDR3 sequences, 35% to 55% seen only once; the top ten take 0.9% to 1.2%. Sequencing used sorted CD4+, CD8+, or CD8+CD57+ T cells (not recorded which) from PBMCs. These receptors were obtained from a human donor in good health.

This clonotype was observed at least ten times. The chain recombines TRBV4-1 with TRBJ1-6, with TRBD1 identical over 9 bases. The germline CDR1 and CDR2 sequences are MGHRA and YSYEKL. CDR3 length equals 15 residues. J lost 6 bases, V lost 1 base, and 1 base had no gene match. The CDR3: CASSQADRGNSPLHF. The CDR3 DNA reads TGCGCCAGCAGCCAAGCGGACAGGGGTAATTCACCCCTCCACTTT.

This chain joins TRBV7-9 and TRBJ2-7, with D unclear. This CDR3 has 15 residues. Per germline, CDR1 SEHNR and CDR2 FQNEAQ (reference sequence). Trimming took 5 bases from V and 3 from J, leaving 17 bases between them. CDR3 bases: TGTGCCAGCAGCCCCCTTTTGGGCCACGGCTACGAGCAGTACTTC. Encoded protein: CASSPLLGHGYEQYF.

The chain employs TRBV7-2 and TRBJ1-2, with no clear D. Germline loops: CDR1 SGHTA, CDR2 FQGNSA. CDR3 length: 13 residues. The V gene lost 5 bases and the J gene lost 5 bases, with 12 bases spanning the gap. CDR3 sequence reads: CASSPDVGYGYTF. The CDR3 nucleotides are TGTGCCAGCAGCCCTGACGTGGGGTATGGCTACACCTTC.

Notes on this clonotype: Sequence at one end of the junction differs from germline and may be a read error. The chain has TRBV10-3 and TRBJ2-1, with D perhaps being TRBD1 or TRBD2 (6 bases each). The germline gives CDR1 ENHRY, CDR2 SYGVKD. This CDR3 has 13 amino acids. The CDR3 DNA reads TGTGCCACCAGTGATGGGGGGCCCAATGAGCGGTTCTTC. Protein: CATSDGGPNERFF.

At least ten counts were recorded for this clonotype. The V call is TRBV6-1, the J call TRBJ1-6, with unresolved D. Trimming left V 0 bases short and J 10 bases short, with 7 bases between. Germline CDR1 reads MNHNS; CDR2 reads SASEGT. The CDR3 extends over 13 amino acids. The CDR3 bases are TGTGCCAGCAGTGAAGCCGGATTATCACCCCTCCACTTT. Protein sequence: CASSEAGLSPLHF.

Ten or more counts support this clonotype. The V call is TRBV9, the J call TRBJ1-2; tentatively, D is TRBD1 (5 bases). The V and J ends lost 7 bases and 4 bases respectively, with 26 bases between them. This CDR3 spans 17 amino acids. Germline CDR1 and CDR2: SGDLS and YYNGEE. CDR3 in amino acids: CASGSGARRGESYGYTF. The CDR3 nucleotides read TGTGCCAGCGGATCCGGGGCTCGGAGGGGAGAAAGCTATGGCTACACCTTC.

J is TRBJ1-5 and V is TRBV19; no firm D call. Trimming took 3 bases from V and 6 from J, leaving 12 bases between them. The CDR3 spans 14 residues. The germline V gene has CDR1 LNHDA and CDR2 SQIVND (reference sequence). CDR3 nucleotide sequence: TGTGCCAGTAGTATTCCTCGGGGAAGTCAGCCCCAGCATTTT. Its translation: CASSIPRGSQPQHF.

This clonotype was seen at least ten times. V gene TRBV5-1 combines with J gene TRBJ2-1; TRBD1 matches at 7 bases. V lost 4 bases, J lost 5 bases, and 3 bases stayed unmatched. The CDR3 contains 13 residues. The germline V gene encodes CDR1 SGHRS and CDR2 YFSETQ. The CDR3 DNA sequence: TGCGCCAGCAGCAGGGACAGAAACAATGAGCAGTTCTTC. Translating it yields CASSRDRNNEQFF.

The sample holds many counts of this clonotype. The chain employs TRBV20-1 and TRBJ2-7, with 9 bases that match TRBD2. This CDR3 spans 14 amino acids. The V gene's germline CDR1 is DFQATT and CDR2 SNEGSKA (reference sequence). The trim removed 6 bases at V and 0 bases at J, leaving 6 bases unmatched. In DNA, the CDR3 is TGCAGTGCGCATGAAGCGGGGGGCTCCTACGAGCAGTACTTC. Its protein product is CSAHEAGGSYEQYF.

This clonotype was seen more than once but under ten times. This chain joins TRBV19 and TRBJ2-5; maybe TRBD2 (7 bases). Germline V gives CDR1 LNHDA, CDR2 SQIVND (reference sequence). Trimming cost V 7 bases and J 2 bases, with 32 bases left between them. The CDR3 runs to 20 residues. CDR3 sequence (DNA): TGTGCCAGTACCCCCAGAAGGGTCGGCAGGGGACTACCTAATCAAGAGACCCAGTACTTC. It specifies CASTPRRVGRGLPNQETQYF.